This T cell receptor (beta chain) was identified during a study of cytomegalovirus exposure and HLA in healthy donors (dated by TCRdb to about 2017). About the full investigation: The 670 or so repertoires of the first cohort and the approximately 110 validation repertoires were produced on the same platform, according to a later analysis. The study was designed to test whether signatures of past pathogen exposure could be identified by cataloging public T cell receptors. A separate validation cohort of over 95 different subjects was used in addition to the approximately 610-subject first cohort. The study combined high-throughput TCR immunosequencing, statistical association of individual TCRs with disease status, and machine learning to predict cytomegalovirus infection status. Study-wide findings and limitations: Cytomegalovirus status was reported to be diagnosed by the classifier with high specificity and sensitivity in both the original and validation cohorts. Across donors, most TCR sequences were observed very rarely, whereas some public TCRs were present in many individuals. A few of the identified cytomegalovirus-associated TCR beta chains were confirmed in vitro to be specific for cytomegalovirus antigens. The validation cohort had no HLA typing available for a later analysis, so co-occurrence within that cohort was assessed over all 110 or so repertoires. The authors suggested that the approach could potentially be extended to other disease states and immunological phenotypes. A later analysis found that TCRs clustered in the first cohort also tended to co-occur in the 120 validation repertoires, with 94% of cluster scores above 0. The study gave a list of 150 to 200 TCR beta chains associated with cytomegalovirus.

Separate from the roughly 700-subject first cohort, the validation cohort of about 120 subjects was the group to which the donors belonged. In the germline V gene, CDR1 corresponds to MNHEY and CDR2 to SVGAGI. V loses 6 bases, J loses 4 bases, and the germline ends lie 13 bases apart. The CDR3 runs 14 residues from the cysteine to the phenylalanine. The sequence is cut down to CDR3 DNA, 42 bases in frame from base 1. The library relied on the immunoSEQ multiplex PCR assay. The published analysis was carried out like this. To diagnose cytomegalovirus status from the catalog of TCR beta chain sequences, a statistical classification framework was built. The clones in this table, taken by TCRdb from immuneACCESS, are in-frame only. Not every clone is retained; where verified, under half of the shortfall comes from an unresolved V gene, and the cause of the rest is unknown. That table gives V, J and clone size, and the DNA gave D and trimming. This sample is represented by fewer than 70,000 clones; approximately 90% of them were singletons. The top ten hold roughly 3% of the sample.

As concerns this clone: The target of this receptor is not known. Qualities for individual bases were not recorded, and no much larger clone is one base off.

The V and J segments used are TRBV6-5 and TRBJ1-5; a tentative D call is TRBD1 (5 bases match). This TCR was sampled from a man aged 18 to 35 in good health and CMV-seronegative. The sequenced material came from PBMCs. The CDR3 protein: CASSSRSGNQPQHF. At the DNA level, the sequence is TGTGCCAGCAGCTCCCGGTCAGGGAATCAGCCCCAGCATTTT.